These T cell receptor beta chains were read from a single sample in a study of cytomegalovirus exposure and HLA in healthy donors. Sequenced by immunoSEQ multiplex PCR; TCRdb stores in-frame clones only, minus some. The sample lists 250,000 or so clones, approximately 90% seen once, with 2.6% in the top ten. The material sequenced was PBMCs. These receptors all come from a man aged 18 to 29 in good health and CMV-seronegative. The CDR3 runs from the conserved cysteine through the conserved F or W. Each record gives: clone size, D gene, V gene, J gene, CDR3 DNA, CDR3 protein. A D gene is named only where the DNA matches it firmly. Some rows mark clone size as missing; the rest say once, few, many or name a class of expanded clone.

once	TRBD1	TRBV6-6	TRBJ2-7	TGTGCCAGCACCGAGACAGGGGGTGCCTACGAGCAGTACTTC	CASTETGGAYEQYF
once	TRBD2	TRBV4-3	TRBJ2-7	TGCGCCAGCAGCCAAGGGACTAGCGGGAGGTTCAGCTCCTACGAGCAGTACTTC	CASSQGTSGRFSSYEQYF
NA	NA	TRBV5-6	TRBJ2-6	TGTGCCAGCACCTGGGGGGTCTCTGGGGCCAACGTCCTGACTTTC	CASTWGVSGANVLTF
NA	NA	TRBV5-6	TRBJ1-3	TGTGCCAGCTTCCGCGGAAAGGTCTCTGGAAACACCATATATTTT	CASFRGKVSGNTIYF
NA	TRBD1	TRBV30	TRBJ2-5	TGTGCCTTGACAGGGTCGGGGGAGACCCAGTACTTC	CALTGSGETQYF
few	NA	TRBV25-1	TRBJ1-2	TGTGCCAGCAGTTCGGGGATCGGCTACACCTTC	CASSSGIGYTF
NA	TRBD1	TRBV27	TRBJ2-7	TGTGCCAGCAGTCCGGGACAGGGATACGAGCAGTACTTC	CASSPGQGYEQYF
NA	NA	TRBV9	TRBJ1-3	TGTGCCAGCAGCGTGGGAGGGAGAAGCTCTGGAAACACCATATATTTT	CASSVGGRSSGNTIYF
NA	NA	TRBV19	TRBJ1-2	TGTGCCAGTAGTATAGTCCGGCAGGATGGCTACACCTTC	CASSIVRQDGYTF
NA	TRBD1	TRBV19	TRBJ1-2	TGTGCCACCACGGACCCAGGGGGCCATGGCTACACCTTC	CATTDPGGHGYTF
NA	NA	TRBV5-6	TRBJ2-1	TGTGCCAGCATCCGAACCCCCCACAGGTACAATGAGCAGTTCTTC	CASIRTPHRYNEQFF
NA	NA	TRBV19	TRBJ2-5	TGTGCCAGTAGTATAAATTTAGGCGGAGAGACCCAGTACTTC	CASSINLGGETQYF
NA	NA	TRBV28	TRBJ1-2	TGTGCCAGCAGATCATCGGACATCGAGGTGTACACCTTC	CASRSSDIEVYTF
NA	NA	TRBV14	TRBJ1-1	TGTGCCAGCAGCCCCGGGGTGAACACTGAAGCTTTCTTT	CASSPGVNTEAFF
NA	TRBD1	TRBV2	TRBJ1-3	TGTGCCAGCAGTCTTAGGACAGGGACCGGAAACACCATATATTTT	CASSLRTGTGNTIYF
NA	NA	TRBV11-2	TRBJ2-7	TGTGCCAGCAGCTTCATCCGGGAATCCTACGAGCAGTACTTC	CASSFIRESYEQYF
few	NA	TRBV2	TRBJ1-6	TGTGCCAGCAGTGAGGGCACGGTCAATTCACCCCTCCACTTT	CASSEGTVNSPLHF
NA	TRBD1	TRBV19	TRBJ1-1	TGTGCCAGTCGACAGGGCGGGGGGTACGCTGAAGCTTTCTTT	CASRQGGGYAEAFF
NA	NA	TRBV19	TRBJ1-2	TGTGCCAGTAGTATAGCCGAGACACGAGGGCGTGGCTACACCTTC	CASSIAETRGRGYTF
NA	TRBD1	TRBV9	TRBJ1-4	TGTGCCAGCAGCGCTGGGACAGTTGAAAAACTGTTTTTT	CASSAGTVEKLFF
NA	TRBD1	TRBV28	TRBJ1-5	TGTGCCAGCAGTTCATACGTGGGACAGGGGGCCCATGTGGGCAATCAGCCCCAGCATTTT	CASSSYVGQGAHVGNQPQHF
NA	TRBD1	TRBV28	TRBJ1-2	TGTGCCAGCAGCACAGGGGACTATGGCTACACCTTC	CASSTGDYGYTF
NA	NA	TRBV29-1	TRBJ2-2	TGCAGCGTTGGCAGGTCTCCAGACACAGCCGGGGAGCTGTTTTTT	CSVGRSPDTAGELFF
NA	NA	TRBV28	TRBJ2-7	TGTGCCAGCGGGGGGGGCGGATACGAGCAGTACTTC	CASGGGGYEQYF
NA	NA	TRBV5-1	TRBJ2-6	TGCGCCAGCAGCCTGCGGGCAGCTGGGGCCAACGTCCTGACTTTC	CASSLRAAGANVLTF
once	TRBD2	TRBV7-2	TRBJ2-1	TGTGCCAGCAGCACCCGGGACTACCCTTACAATGAGCAGTTCTTC	CASSTRDYPYNEQFF
NA	TRBD1	TRBV4-3	TRBJ2-1	TGCGCCAGCAGCCGACAGGGCCATGGCAATGAGCAGTTCTTC	CASSRQGHGNEQFF
few	NA	TRBV19	TRBJ2-6	TGTGCCAGTAGCCGGGGGCGGGGGCCTTTCGGGGCCAACGTCCTGACTTTC	CASSRGRGPFGANVLTF
NA	TRBD1	TRBV29-1	TRBJ1-1	TGCAGCGGCCACTCGGACAGGGGGGTGAACACTGAAGCTTTCTTT	CSGHSDRGVNTEAFF
NA	NA	TRBV7-9	TRBJ1-2	TGTGCCAGCAGCAACACCGGGACGGGAGACTATGGCTACACCTTC	CASSNTGTGDYGYTF
NA	NA	TRBV4-1	TRBJ2-2	TGCGCCAGCAGCCACAGGGACTACACCGGGGAGCTGTTTTTT	CASSHRDYTGELFF